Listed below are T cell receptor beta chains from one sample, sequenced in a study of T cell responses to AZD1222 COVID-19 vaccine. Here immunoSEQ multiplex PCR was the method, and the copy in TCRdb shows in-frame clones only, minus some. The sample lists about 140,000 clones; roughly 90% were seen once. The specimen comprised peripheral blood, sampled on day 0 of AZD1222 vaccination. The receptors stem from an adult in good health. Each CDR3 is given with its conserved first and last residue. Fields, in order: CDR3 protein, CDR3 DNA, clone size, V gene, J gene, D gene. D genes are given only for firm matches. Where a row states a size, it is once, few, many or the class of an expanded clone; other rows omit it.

CDR3 protein: CASKSGVNYGYTF
CDR3 DNA: TGTGCCAGCAAGTCTGGCGTAAACTATGGCTACACCTTC
clone size: NA
V gene: TRBV2
J gene: TRBJ1-2
D gene: NA

CDR3 protein: CASSIDGTGSNTEAFF
CDR3 DNA: TGTGCCAGTAGTATAGATGGGACAGGGTCGAACACTGAAGCTTTCTTT
clone size: NA
V gene: TRBV19
J gene: TRBJ1-1
D gene: TRBD1

CDR3 protein: CASSLIADSGNTIYF
CDR3 DNA: TGCGCCAGCAGCCTTATCGCGGACAGTGGAAACACCATATATTTT
clone size: NA
V gene: TRBV4-3
J gene: TRBJ1-3
D gene: NA

CDR3 protein: CASRTGTNQPQHF
CDR3 DNA: TGTGCCAGCAGAACAGGCACCAATCAGCCCCAGCATTTT
clone size: NA
V gene: TRBV27
J gene: TRBJ1-5
D gene: NA

CDR3 protein: CASSLVGIYEQYF
CDR3 DNA: TGTGCCAGCAGCTTAGTGGGTATCTACGAGCAGTACTTC
clone size: NA
V gene: TRBV7-2
J gene: TRBJ2-7
D gene: NA

CDR3 protein: CASSPGLGPLHF
CDR3 DNA: TGTGCCAGCAGTCCGGGGCTGGGGCCCCTCCACTTT
clone size: NA
V gene: TRBV6-5
J gene: TRBJ1-6
D gene: NA

CDR3 protein: CASSHRDGDDNSPLHF
CDR3 DNA: TGTGCCAGCAGCCATCGGGACGGGGACGATAATTCACCCCTCCACTTT
clone size: NA
V gene: TRBV4-2
J gene: TRBJ1-6
D gene: NA

CDR3 protein: CASSRQLNTEAFF
CDR3 DNA: TGTGCCAGCAGTCGACAGCTGAACACTGAAGCTTTCTTT
clone size: NA
V gene: TRBV7-8
J gene: TRBJ1-1
D gene: NA

CDR3 protein: CASSFTSGSPGEQFF
CDR3 DNA: TGTGCCAGCAGCTTCACTAGCGGGAGTCCTGGTGAGCAGTTCTTC
clone size: NA
V gene: TRBV7-2
J gene: TRBJ2-1
D gene: TRBD2

CDR3 protein: CASSQDGTGSDTGELFF
CDR3 DNA: TGTGCCAGCAGCCAAGATGGGACAGGGTCGGACACCGGGGAGCTGTTTTTT
clone size: NA
V gene: TRBV3-1/TRBV3-2
J gene: TRBJ2-2
D gene: TRBD1

CDR3 protein: CASTPGLAGVETQYF
CDR3 DNA: TGTGCCAGCACCCCGGGACTAGCGGGAGTGGAGACCCAGTACTTC
clone size: NA
V gene: TRBV27
J gene: TRBJ2-5
D gene: TRBD2

CDR3 protein: CASSREERQPQHF
CDR3 DNA: TGTGCCAGCTCGCGGGAGGAGAGGCAGCCCCAGCATTTT
clone size: NA
V gene: TRBV18
J gene: TRBJ1-5
D gene: NA

CDR3 protein: CASSRNRDSNSPLHF
CDR3 DNA: TGTGCCAGCAGTCGAAACCGGGACAGCAATTCACCCCTCCACTTT
clone size: once
V gene: TRBV6-5
J gene: TRBJ1-6
D gene: TRBD1

CDR3 protein: CASSLSWDSPLHF
CDR3 DNA: TGCGCCAGCAGCTTGTCCTGGGATTCACCCCTCCACTTT
clone size: NA
V gene: TRBV5-1
J gene: TRBJ1-6
D gene: NA

CDR3 protein: CASSLASPRETQYF
CDR3 DNA: TGTGCCAGCAGCTTAGCGAGTCCGAGGGAGACCCAGTACTTC
clone size: NA
V gene: TRBV7-2
J gene: TRBJ2-5
D gene: NA

CDR3 protein: CASSVERGLSSYEQYF
CDR3 DNA: TGTGCCAGCAGCGTAGAACGAGGGCTGAGCTCCTACGAGCAGTACTTC
clone size: NA
V gene: TRBV9
J gene: TRBJ2-7
D gene: NA

CDR3 protein: CASSLARQGATDTQYF
CDR3 DNA: TGCGCCAGCAGCTTGGCCAGACAGGGCGCCACAGATACGCAGTATTTT
clone size: NA
V gene: TRBV5-1
J gene: TRBJ2-3
D gene: TRBD1

CDR3 protein: CASSQDILRGTSGNTIYF
CDR3 DNA: TGTGCCAGCAGCCAAGATATTCTCCGCGGGACCTCTGGAAACACCATATATTTT
clone size: NA
V gene: TRBV4-2
J gene: TRBJ1-3
D gene: NA

CDR3 protein: CASSHSSGGARETQYF
CDR3 DNA: TGTGCCAGCAGCCACTCTAGCGGGGGGGCCCGGGAGACCCAGTACTTC
clone size: NA
V gene: TRBV27
J gene: TRBJ2-5
D gene: TRBD2

CDR3 protein: CASKGAVNEKLFF
CDR3 DNA: TGTGCCAGCAAAGGGGCAGTTAATGAAAAACTGTTTTTT
clone size: once
V gene: TRBV28
J gene: TRBJ1-4
D gene: NA

CDR3 protein: CASSPGTGRDEQFF
CDR3 DNA: TGTGCCAGCAGCCCCGGGACCGGGAGAGATGAGCAGTTCTTC
clone size: NA
V gene: TRBV6-5
J gene: TRBJ2-1
D gene: NA

CDR3 protein: CASGDRPTGTGDGYTF
CDR3 DNA: TGTGCTAGTGGTGATCGGCCCACCGGGACAGGCGATGGCTACACCTTC
clone size: NA
V gene: TRBV12-5
J gene: TRBJ1-2
D gene: TRBD1

CDR3 protein: CASDDRPETYEQYF
CDR3 DNA: TGTGCCAGCGACGACAGGCCGGAGACCTACGAGCAGTACTTC
clone size: NA
V gene: TRBV6-6
J gene: TRBJ2-7
D gene: NA

CDR3 protein: CASSHGGGNNEKLFF
CDR3 DNA: TGTGCCAGCAGCCACGGGGGAGGGAATAATGAAAAACTGTTTTTT
clone size: once
V gene: TRBV7-9
J gene: TRBJ1-4
D gene: NA

CDR3 protein: CASSLQGGPRYNSPLHF
CDR3 DNA: TGTGCCAGCAGTTTACAGGGGGGACCGCGCTATAATTCACCCCTCCACTTT
clone size: NA
V gene: TRBV28
J gene: TRBJ1-6
D gene: TRBD1

CDR3 protein: CASSFTGANTDTQYF
CDR3 DNA: TGTGCCAGCAGCTTTACAGGGGCCAACACAGATACGCAGTATTTT
clone size: NA
V gene: TRBV28
J gene: TRBJ2-3
D gene: TRBD1

CDR3 protein: CASSLEAGGQYEQYF
CDR3 DNA: TGTGCCAGCAGCTTAGAGGCAGGGGGCCAGTACGAGCAGTACTTC
clone size: NA
V gene: TRBV7-2
J gene: TRBJ2-7
D gene: TRBD1